Shown below are 29 T cell receptor beta chains from a single sample sequenced in a study of blood T cell repertoires in COVID-19. The data were produced by immunoSEQ multiplex PCR, yet TCRdb's version contains in-frame clones alone and is incomplete. The sample lists 80,000 to 100,000 clones, over 80% occurring once. Sequencing input: peripheral blood. The receptors were gathered from a woman of 80 years or more with active or convalescent COVID-19.

This clone showed up just a few times. This chain joins TRBV6-5 and TRBJ2-7; the D gene is possibly TRBD1 (5 bases). Trimming left V 8 bases short and J 2 bases short, with 10 bases between. The V gene's germline CDR1 is MNHEY and CDR2 SVGAGI. The CDR3 loop spans 12 amino acids. In DNA, the CDR3 is TGTGCCAGCGGGGCAGCCCCCTACGAGCAGTACTTC. Residues: CASGAAPYEQYF.

The V and J genes are TRBV7-9 and TRBJ1-1, with TRBD1 matching over 11 bases. J lost 3 bases, V lost 1 base, and 4 bases had no gene match. The germline V gene encodes CDR1 SEHNR and CDR2 FQNEAQ (reference sequence). This CDR3 has 16 amino acids. The chain's CDR3 is CASSLGGQGEDTEAFF. Written as DNA, the CDR3 is TGTGCCAGCAGCTTAGGGGGACAGGGGGAGGACACTGAAGCTTTCTTT. Full variable domain (rest looked up from reference TRBV7-9 and TRBJ1-1): DTGVSQNPRHKITKRGQNVTFRCDPISEHNRLYWYRQTLGQGPEFLTYFQNEAQLEKSRLLSDRFSAERPKGSFSTLEIQRTEQGDSAMYLCASSLGGQGEDTEAFFGQGTRLTVV.

V is TRBV11-2 and J is TRBJ1-1, with TRBD1 identical over 10 bases. This CDR3 is built from 15 residues. Germline CDR1 reads SGHAT; CDR2 reads FQNNGV. Germline trimming cut 1 base from V and 3 bases from J; bases unmatched to any gene: 2. This CDR3 reads CASSLGTGGHTEAFF. In DNA, the CDR3 is TGTGCCAGCAGCTTAGGGACAGGGGGGCACACTGAAGCTTTCTTT.

The chain couples TRBV9 to TRBJ1-4, with a weak D call TRBD1 (5 bases). The V and J ends lost 0 bases and 6 bases respectively, with 18 bases between them. The CDR3 has 17 residues. The V gene's germline CDR1 is SGDLS and CDR2 YYNGEE. Here the CDR3 DNA reads TGTGCCAGCAGCGTAGTCGGGGAGGGGCAGTTTCATGAAAAACTGTTTTTT. Its translation: CASSVVGEGQFHEKLFF.

V usage is TRBV9 and J usage is TRBJ2-3; TRBD2 is a possible D gene (6 bases). Germline CDR1 is SGDLS and CDR2 is YYNGEE. This CDR3 has 14 residues. V dropped 3 bases and J dropped 6 bases, with 14 bases sitting between them. Written as DNA, the CDR3 is TGTGCCAGCAGCGGCCTAGCGTCCGCCGATACGCAGTATTTT. It yields the protein CASSGLASADTQYF.

The chain has TRBV4-2 and TRBJ2-3; 10 bases fit TRBD2. After removal of 0 bases from V and 5 bases from J, the junction contained 2 bases not matched to a gene. CDR1 is LGHNA, CDR2 YNFKEQ, per germline. This CDR3 comprises 15 residues. The CDR3 reads CASSQELAGLDTQYF. The CDR3 DNA is TGTGCCAGCAGCCAAGAACTAGCGGGGTTAGATACGCAGTATTTT.

J is TRBJ2-7 and V is TRBV4-3; tentative D call: TRBD2 (5 bases). The V end lost 5 bases, the J end lost 1 base, and 9 bases lay between the germline ends. This CDR3 is 13 amino acids long. Germline CDR1 and CDR2: LGHNA and YSLEER. CDR3 protein: CASSDRGSYEQYF. CDR3 nucleotides: TGCGCCAGCAGCGATCGCGGGTCCTACGAGCAGTACTTC.

In this sample, this clone turned up once. The V gene is TRBV7-9, the J gene TRBJ1-4; 7 bases map to TRBD1. CDR1 SEHNR and CDR2 FQNEAQ come from the germline V gene (reference sequence). The CDR3 runs to 14 residues. Unmatched junction bases numbered 7, after V lost 5 bases and J lost 7 bases. The CDR3 region has the DNA TGTGCCAGCAGCCAAACAGGGGAAGGTGAAAAACTGTTTTTT. It yields the protein CASSQTGEGEKLFF.

Only one count was recorded for this clone. This chain connects TRBV18 to TRBJ2-7, with 9 bases lining up with TRBD1. Germline loops: CDR1 KGHSH, CDR2 LQKENI. The CDR3 contains 13 residues. Germline trimming cut 3 bases from V and 6 bases from J; bases unmatched to any gene: 3. The CDR3 bases are TGTGCCAGCTCACCTGGGACAGGGTCCGAGCAGTACTTC. This encodes CASSPGTGSEQYF.

The chain combines TRBV30 with TRBJ1-3; the match to TRBD1 covers 8 bases. The germline CDR1 and CDR2 sequences are GTSNPN and SVGIG (reference sequence). The CDR3 length is 15 residues. Losses at the gene ends were 3 bases for V and 1 base for J; bases not matched to a gene: 5. In DNA, the CDR3 is TGTGCCTGGAGCGGACAGGGACTTTCTGGAAACACCATATATTTT. This sequence encodes CAWSGQGLSGNTIYF.

The J gene is TRBJ2-3, the V gene TRBV2; no clear D gene. This CDR3 has 11 residues. Trimming took 8 bases from V and 8 from J, leaving 11 bases between them. CDR1 SNHLY and CDR2 FYNNEI come from the germline V gene. In DNA form, the CDR3 reads TGTGCCAGCTTCCTCGTATCTACGCAGTATTTT. Protein: CASFLVSTQYF. The variable domain in full, with the rest retrieved from reference TRBV2 and TRBJ2-3, is EPEVTQTPSHQVTQMGQEVILRCVPISNHLYFYWYRQILGQKVEFLVSFYNNEISEKSEIFDDQFSVERPDGSNFTLKIRSTKLEDSAMYFCASFLVSTQYFGPGTRLTVL.

This chain uses TRBV7-9 with TRBJ2-1, with D perhaps matching TRBD1 (6 bases). Germline V gene data show CDR1 as SEHNR and CDR2 as FQNEAQ (reference sequence). The CDR3 covers 13 residues. Trimming stripped 0 bases from V and 9 bases from J, with 9 bases between. Here the CDR3 reads CASSLAGATEQFF. The CDR3 DNA sequence: TGTGCCAGCAGCTTAGCGGGGGCCACTGAGCAGTTCTTC.

V is TRBV29-1 and J is TRBJ2-1, with a weak D call TRBD2 (6 bases). Germline lookup yields CDR1 SQVTM and CDR2 ANQGSEA. The CDR3 is made up of 14 amino acids. V lost 7 bases and J 4 bases, leaving 17 bases between the germline ends. The CDR3 here is CSARGVGGYNEQFF. CDR3 DNA: TGCAGCGCGCGAGGTGTGGGGGGATACAATGAGCAGTTCTTC.

V gene TRBV30 combines with J gene TRBJ1-6, with D possibly being TRBD1 (5 bases). The CDR3 extends over 12 amino acids. Trimming left V 7 bases short and J 10 bases short, with 14 bases between. Germline V gene lookup returns CDR1 GTSNPN and CDR2 SVGIG (reference sequence). This CDR3 is CASNIWGSPLHF. DNA for the CDR3: TGTGCCTCGAATATTTGGGGCTCACCCCTCCACTTT.

The rearrangement uses TRBV6-2 or TRBV6-3 and TRBJ2-7, with D possibly matching TRBD2 (6 bases). This CDR3 is 15 amino acids long. Trimming took off 4 bases at V and 3 bases at J, with 16 bases between the two ends. From germline, CDR1 is MNHEY and CDR2 SVGEGT. In nucleotides, the CDR3 is TGTGCCAGCAGTTTTTCGTTAGCGGAGAGCTACGAGCAGTACTTC. It encodes CASSFSLAESYEQYF.

This clone was seen a few times. This chain uses TRBV5-1 with TRBJ1-5; D may be TRBD1 (5 bases). Trimming shortened V by 1 base and J by 7 bases, and 12 bases separated the two germline ends. There are 14 residues in the CDR3. Looked up from germline, CDR1 is SGHRS and CDR2 is YFSETQ. The CDR3 DNA reads as TGCGCCAGCAGCTTGTGGGGGGAGGGCCAGCCCCAGCATTTT. Translated: CASSLWGEGQPQHF.

Only one count was recorded for this clone. The rearrangement joins TRBV2 to TRBJ1-1; TRBD1 agrees at 7 bases. Per the germline V gene, CDR1 is SNHLY and CDR2 is FYNNEI. Trimming at V came to 5 bases and at J to 6 bases, leaving 15 bases not matched to a gene. This CDR3 region has 16 residues. CDR3 loop: CASSTTRQGKGAEAFF. In DNA, the CDR3 is TGTGCCAGCAGTACTACTCGACAGGGCAAAGGGGCTGAAGCTTTCTTT.

This rearrangement joins TRBV7-2 to TRBJ2-7; TRBD2 aligns across 14 bases. CDR1 and CDR2 from the germline V gene are SGHTA and FQGNSA. V lost 4 bases, J lost 5 bases, and 13 bases stayed unmatched. This CDR3 is built from 18 residues. The CDR3 reads CASSSSAYGTSGSNEQYF. CDR3 nucleotide sequence: TGTGCCAGCAGCTCCTCTGCTTACGGGACTAGCGGGAGTAACGAGCAGTACTTC.

This chain connects TRBV9 to TRBJ2-7; 7 bases align to TRBD2. The CDR3 is made up of 15 amino acids. V lost 4 bases to trimming and J lost 4 bases; unmatched junction nucleotides: 11. Germline CDR1 is SGDLS and CDR2 is YYNGEE. Here the CDR3 DNA reads TGTGCCAGCAGCCCCCCCGGCGGGGGATTTTACGAGCAGTACTTC. Protein product: CASSPPGGGFYEQYF. Together with reference TRBV9 and TRBJ2-7, the CDR3 gives the full variable domain: DSGVTQTPKHLITATGQRVTLRCSPRSGDLSVYWYQQSLDQGLQFLIQYYNGEERAKGNILERFSAQQFPDLHSELNLSSLELGDSALYFCASSPPGGGFYEQYFGPGTRLTVT.

The J gene is TRBJ2-5, the V gene TRBV28; 8 nucleotides match TRBD1. V dropped 2 bases and J dropped 5; count of bases not matched to a gene: 1. The CDR3 spans 13 residues. Germline values: CDR1 MDHEN, CDR2 SYDVKM. The CDR3 DNA is TGTGCCAGCAGTTTAAACAGGGGGGAGACCCAGTACTTC. Its translation: CASSLNRGETQYF.

The J gene is TRBJ1-1, the V gene TRBV19, with 7 bases identical to TRBD1. Germline V gene data show CDR1 as LNHDA and CDR2 as SQIVND (reference sequence). The junction had 12 bases not matched to a gene; V was cut back by 5 bases and J by 3 bases. The CDR3 spans 16 residues. The CDR3 is CASSSTGVLLDTEAFF. For the CDR3, the DNA is TGTGCCAGTAGTTCTACAGGGGTATTGCTGGACACTGAAGCTTTCTTT.

V gene TRBV7-6 combines with J gene TRBJ1-3; TRBD1 might be the D (6 bases). The CDR3 sequence is 17 residues long. Germline V lookup: CDR1 SGHVS, CDR2 FNYEAQ. The V end was cut by 6 bases, the J end by 4 bases, with 22 bases between. This CDR3 reads CASSSIWDTDAGNTIYF. The CDR3 DNA reads as TGTGCCAGCAGTTCCATATGGGACACGGACGCGGGAAACACCATATATTTT.

The chain joins TRBV6-1 to TRBJ2-7; 14 nucleotides line up with TRBD2. V lost 2 bases to trimming and J lost 3 bases; unmatched junction nucleotides: 3. The CDR3 is 16 residues long. From germline, CDR1 is MNHNS and CDR2 SASEGT. This chain's CDR3 is CASSEWGLAGDYEQYF. CDR3 nucleotides: TGTGCCAGCAGTGAATGGGGACTAGCGGGGGACTACGAGCAGTACTTC.

The V and J genes are TRBV9 and TRBJ1-2, with TRBD1 matching 8 bases. CDR1 and CDR2 from the germline V gene are SGDLS and YYNGEE. The CDR3 contains 14 residues. J was trimmed by 7 bases and V by 3 bases; bases with no gene match: 8. This chain's CDR3 is CASSEWTGRSGYTF. The CDR3 region has the DNA TGTGCCAGCAGCGAATGGACAGGGAGAAGTGGCTACACCTTC.

The chain joins TRBV28 to TRBJ2-7, with 12 bases fitting TRBD1. CDR1 is MDHEN and CDR2 is SYDVKM in the germline V gene. The CDR3 has 14 amino acids. V lost 4 bases to trimming and J lost 4 bases; unmatched junction nucleotides: 2. The CDR3 DNA reads as TGTGCCAGCAGTTCGGGACAGGGGGCTTACGAGCAGTACTTC. This translates into CASSSGQGAYEQYF.

The chain joins TRBV5-5 to TRBJ2-3, with D perhaps TRBD1 (5 bases). This CDR3 spans 17 amino acids. V was trimmed by 0 bases and J by 0 bases, leaving 14 bases between them. CDR1 is SGHKS, CDR2 YYEKEE, per germline (reference sequence). The CDR3 reads CASSLAPPRGSTDTQYF. The CDR3 region has the DNA TGTGCCAGCAGCTTGGCCCCGCCTAGGGGTAGCACAGATACGCAGTATTTT.

J is TRBJ2-3 and V is TRBV27; 8 bases agree with TRBD1. The trim removed 3 bases at V and 3 bases at J, leaving 2 bases unmatched. The CDR3 length is 14 residues. Germline V lookup: CDR1 MNHEY, CDR2 SMNVEV (reference sequence). In DNA, the CDR3 is TGTGCCAGCAGTTTGACAGGGGTGACAGATACGCAGTATTTT. Translated: CASSLTGVTDTQYF.

This clone turned up a few times. The V gene is TRBV10-2, the J gene TRBJ1-2; D gene unclear. Trimming cost V 0 bases and J 2 bases, with 13 bases left between them. Germline lookup yields CDR1 WSHSY and CDR2 SAAADI. This CDR3 is built from 16 residues. The CDR3 loop reads CASSESRSQFNYGYTF. CDR3 DNA: TGCGCCAGCAGTGAGTCCCGGTCACAGTTCAACTATGGCTACACCTTC.

This clone has more than one count but fewer than ten. The V gene is TRBV19, the J gene TRBJ2-7, with TRBD1 identical over 8 bases. Germline V gene data show CDR1 as LNHDA and CDR2 as SQIVND (reference sequence). Trimming cost V 4 bases and J 6 bases; bases outside gene matches: 11. This CDR3 is built from 15 residues. The CDR3 spells CASSTPTGEVGEQYF. The CDR3 bases are TGTGCCAGTAGTACACCGACAGGGGAGGTGGGCGAGCAGTACTTC.